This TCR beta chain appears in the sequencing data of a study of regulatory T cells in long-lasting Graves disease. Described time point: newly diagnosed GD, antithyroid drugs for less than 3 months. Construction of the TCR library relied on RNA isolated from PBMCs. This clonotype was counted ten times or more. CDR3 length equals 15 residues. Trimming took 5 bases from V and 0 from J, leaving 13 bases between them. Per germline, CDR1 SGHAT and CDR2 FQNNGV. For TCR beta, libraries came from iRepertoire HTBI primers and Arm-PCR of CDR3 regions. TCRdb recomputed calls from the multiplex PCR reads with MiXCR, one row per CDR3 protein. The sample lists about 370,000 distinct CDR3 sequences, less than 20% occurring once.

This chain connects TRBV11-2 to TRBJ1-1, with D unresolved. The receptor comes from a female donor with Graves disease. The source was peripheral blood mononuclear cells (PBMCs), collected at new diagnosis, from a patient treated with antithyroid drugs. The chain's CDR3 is CASSRKGSMNTEAFF. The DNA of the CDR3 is TGTGCCAGCAGCCGCAAAGGGAGCATGAACACTGAAGCTTTCTTT. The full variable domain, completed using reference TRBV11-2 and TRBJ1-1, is EAGVAQSPRYKIIEKRQSVAFWCNPISGHATLYWYQQILGQGPKLLIQFQNNGVVDDSQLPKDRFSAERLKGVDSTLKIQPAKLEDSAVYLCASSRKGSMNTEAFFGQGTRLTVV.